Below, 25 T cell receptor beta chains from the same sample are listed, as sequenced in a study of blood T cell repertoires in COVID-19. Profiled with immunoSEQ multiplex PCR; TCRdb holds only in-frame clones, not every one. The table includes about 270,000 clones, 75% to 90% detected once. The sample comprised PBMCs or T cells enriched from blood (not recorded which). The receptors come from a woman aged 25 to 39 with acute COVID-19.

V is TRBV28 and J is TRBJ2-7; 10 nucleotides agree with TRBD1. The CDR3 extends over 17 amino acids. Per the germline V gene, CDR1 is MDHEN and CDR2 is SYDVKM. Trimming removed 1 base from V and 2 bases from J; junction bases left unmatched: 8. Written as DNA, the CDR3 is TGTGCCAGCAGTTTATCTCTGGGACAGGGGTGGACCTACGAGCAGTACTTC. Translated, it gives CASSLSLGQGWTYEQYF.

This clone was counted once. The chain has TRBV7-3 and TRBJ2-3, with D perhaps matching TRBD2 (5 bases). The CDR3 runs to 15 residues. Deletions cut 4 bases from V and 3 bases from J, with 14 bases between. Germline assignment: CDR1 SGHTA and CDR2 FQGTGA. CDR3 DNA: TGTGCCAGCAGCTCCCAGACCACGGGGACAGATACGCAGTATTTT. Encoded protein: CASSSQTTGTDTQYF.

The CDR3 loop is CASSVGAGGGDEQFF. The CDR3 nucleotides are TGTGCCAGTAGTGTTGGCGCGGGAGGGGGGGATGAGCAGTTCTTC. This rearrangement joins TRBV19 to TRBJ2-1, with 9 bases matching TRBD2. Germline V gene sequence: CDR1 LNHDA, CDR2 SQIVND (reference sequence). V was pared by 5 bases and J by 8 bases, with 10 bases of the junction left unmatched. This CDR3 spans 15 amino acids.

The gene calls are TRBV4-2 and TRBJ1-3, with D hard to call. Looked up from germline, CDR1 is LGHNA and CDR2 is YNFKEQ. V shed 0 bases and J shed 0 bases, with 12 bases lying between them. The CDR3 runs 17 residues. DNA of the CDR3: TGTGCCAGCAGCCAAGATCAGTACATAAGCTCTGGAAACACCATATATTTT. Translation gives CASSQDQYISSGNTIYF.

With regard to this clone: The sample holds other DNA sequences that translate to the same CDR3. This chain uses TRBV5-1 with TRBJ2-6; no reliable D call. This CDR3 is 15 amino acids long. The V end lost 3 bases, the J end lost 0 bases, and 7 bases lay between the germline ends. Germline V gene data show CDR1 as SGHRS and CDR2 as YFSETQ. CDR3 amino acids: CASSSTVSGANVLTF. CDR3 DNA sequence: TGCGCCAGCAGCTCTACAGTCTCTGGGGCCAACGTCCTGACTTTC.

The gene calls are TRBV5-1 and TRBJ2-7; 9 positions match TRBD1. V dropped 5 bases and J dropped 4; count of bases not matched to a gene: 10. The CDR3 extends over 15 amino acids. Per germline, CDR1 SGHRS and CDR2 YFSETQ. The CDR3 DNA reads TGCGCCAGCAGTCAAGGGGACAGGGCTACGTACGAGCAGTACTTC. This sequence encodes CASSQGDRATYEQYF.

This clone appeared a few times. This chain uses TRBV24-1 with TRBJ1-5, with D perhaps matching TRBD1 (6 bases). Trimming cost V 4 bases and J 9 bases, with 18 bases left between them. CDR1 and CDR2 (germline): KGHDR, SFDVKD. This CDR3 region has 15 residues. CDR3 region: CATSESGTPSRPQHF. CDR3 nucleotides: TGTGCCACCAGTGAGTCCGGGACACCATCCAGGCCCCAGCATTTT.

V and J are TRBV4-1 and TRBJ1-2; possibly TRBD1 for D (6 bases). Trimming cost V 2 bases and J 6 bases, with 19 bases left between them. The CDR3 extends over 16 amino acids. Germline lookup yields CDR1 MGHRA and CDR2 YSYEKL. This CDR3 reads CASSQPGRRTGHGYTF. The CDR3 DNA sequence: TGCGCCAGCAGCCAACCCGGGAGGCGAACAGGGCATGGCTACACCTTC.

The chain carries TRBV19 and TRBJ2-2; D might be TRBD1 (5 bases). V was trimmed by 4 bases and J by 6 bases, leaving 6 bases between them. CDR3 length: 12 amino acids. Germline lookup yields CDR1 LNHDA and CDR2 SQIVND (reference sequence). As DNA, the CDR3 is TGTGCCAGTAGTACAGGGCCCGGGGAGCTGTTTTTT. It yields the protein CASSTGPGELFF.

The chain employs TRBV4-2 and TRBJ2-7, with TRBD2 matching over 10 bases. There are 17 residues in the CDR3. V shed 0 bases and J 2 bases; nucleotides not matched to a gene: 7. CDR1 LGHNA and CDR2 YNFKEQ come from the germline V gene. The CDR3 protein is CASSQDSQSGRAYEQYF. CDR3 DNA sequence: TGTGCCAGCAGCCAAGATAGCCAGAGCGGGAGGGCCTACGAGCAGTACTTC.

This clone has more than one count but fewer than ten. The J gene is TRBJ2-3, the V gene TRBV28; 10 nucleotides agree with TRBD2. This CDR3 contains 15 residues. The ends lost 0 bases at V and 4 bases at J; junction bases unmatched: 1. CDR1 and CDR2 from the germline V gene are MDHEN and SYDVKM. The CDR3: CASSLWGTSADTQYF. The CDR3 nucleotides read TGTGCCAGCAGTTTATGGGGGACTAGCGCAGATACGCAGTATTTT. Full variable domain (outside the CDR3, taken from reference TRBV28 and TRBJ2-3): DVKVTQSSRYLVKRTGEKVFLECVQDMDHENMFWYRQDPGLGLRLIYFSYDVKMKEKGDIPEGYSVSREKKERFSLILESASTNQTSMYLCASSLWGTSADTQYFGPGTRLTVL.

The chain is built from TRBV6-6 and TRBJ2-3; D is unclear. CDR1 is MNHNY, CDR2 SVGAGI, per germline (reference sequence). Trimming stripped 2 bases from V and 2 bases from J, with 8 bases between. This CDR3 is built from 14 residues. CDR3 nucleotides: TGTGCCAGCAGTTACGGCACAACCACAGATACGCAGTATTTT. Its translation: CASSYGTTTDTQYF.

The chain couples TRBV19 to TRBJ1-2; TRBD1 matches at 7 bases. With V trimmed by 5 bases and J by 9 bases, 9 bases remained unmatched. Looked up from germline, CDR1 is LNHDA and CDR2 is SQIVND (reference sequence). This CDR3 has 13 amino acids. This CDR3 reads CASSQGGLWSYTF. In DNA form, the CDR3 reads TGTGCCAGTAGTCAGGGGGGCCTCTGGAGCTACACCTTC.

This rearrangement joins TRBV5-4 to TRBJ2-3; D not certain. V gave up 4 bases and J gave up 1 base, with 19 bases separating them. The germline gives CDR1 SGHNT, CDR2 YYREEE (reference sequence). CDR3 length equals 17 residues. Here the CDR3 reads CASSAEKLRSRTDTQYF. For the CDR3, the DNA is TGTGCCAGCAGCGCGGAAAAGTTACGGAGCCGCACAGATACGCAGTATTTT. The variable domain in full, completed from reference TRBV5-4 and TRBJ2-3, reads ETGVTQSPTHLIKTRGQQVTLRCSSQSGHNTVSWYQQALGQGPQFIFQYYREEENGRGNFPPRFSGLQFPNYSSELNVNALELDDSALYLCASSAEKLRSRTDTQYFGPGTRLTVL.

This clone was counted once. The V call is TRBV18, the J call TRBJ1-1; 7 nucleotides match TRBD1. Germline CDR1 and CDR2: KGHSH and LQKENI. This CDR3 has 14 residues. Germline trimming cut 1 base from V and 5 bases from J; bases unmatched to any gene: 4. The CDR3 reads CASSPQGARTEAFF. In DNA, the CDR3 is TGTGCCAGCTCACCACAGGGGGCCCGGACTGAAGCTTTCTTT. The whole variable domain, filled in from reference TRBV18 and TRBJ1-1, reads NAGVMQNPRHLVRRRGQEARLRCSPMKGHSHVYWYRQLPEEGLKFMVYLQKENIIDESGMPKERFSAEFPKEGPSILRIQQVVRGDSAAYFCASSPQGARTEAFFGQGTRLTVV.

This clone was seen a handful of times. In DNA form, the CDR3 reads TGCGCCAGCAGCCAAGAACGCAGGGATGAGCAGTTCTTC. Its translation: CASSQERRDEQFF. The gene calls are TRBV4-1 and TRBJ2-1, with a tentative D call TRBD1 (5 bases). The CDR3 consists of 13 residues. V was pared by 0 bases and J by 8 bases, with 8 bases between. Germline loops: CDR1 MGHRA, CDR2 YSYEKL.

The V gene is TRBV28, the J gene TRBJ1-1, with 10 nucleotides matching TRBD1. The trim removed 6 bases at V and 1 base at J, leaving 17 bases unmatched. This CDR3 has 19 amino acids. The germline V gene encodes CDR1 MDHEN and CDR2 SYDVKM. The CDR3 bases are TGTGCCAGCAGCCCTGTCCCCCGGGACAGGGGTTTCCCGAACACTGAAGCTTTCTTT. It specifies CASSPVPRDRGFPNTEAFF.

The J gene is TRBJ2-1, the V gene TRBV18; tentatively, D is TRBD1 (6 bases). This CDR3 region has 14 residues. V dropped 3 bases and J dropped 8 bases, with 14 bases sitting between them. The V gene's germline CDR1 is KGHSH and CDR2 LQKENI. The CDR3: CASSPQGLVDEQFF. The CDR3 DNA sequence: TGTGCCAGCTCACCGCAGGGGCTTGTTGATGAGCAGTTCTTC.

V is TRBV6-2 or TRBV6-3 and J is TRBJ2-6; unclear D gene. The V end lost 5 bases, the J end lost 1 base, and 9 bases lay between the germline ends. The germline V gene encodes CDR1 MNHEY and CDR2 SVGEGT. The CDR3 spans 15 residues. In DNA, the CDR3 is TGTGCCAGCAGTCTCCCCGAGTCTGGGGCCAACGTCCTGACTTTC. Protein sequence: CASSLPESGANVLTF.

This rearrangement joins TRBV19 to TRBJ2-3; TRBD2 agrees at 11 bases. This CDR3 has 18 amino acids. In germline, CDR1 is LNHDA, CDR2 SQIVND (reference sequence). Trimming took 0 bases from V and 5 from J; bases not matched to a gene: 10. The CDR3 DNA follows: TGTGCCAGTAGTATAGAAGGCCTACTAGCGGGAGCGGTAGATACGCAGTATTTT. As protein: CASSIEGLLAGAVDTQYF.

The CDR3 DNA follows: TGTGCCAGCTCATCGGGGGATCAGCCCCAGCATTTT. Its translation: CASSSGDQPQHF. V gene TRBV18 combines with J gene TRBJ1-5, with D possibly matching TRBD1 (5 bases). The CDR3 totals 12 residues. The V and J ends lost 5 bases and 5 bases respectively, with 7 bases between them. Germline V gives CDR1 KGHSH, CDR2 LQKENI. Drawing the rest from reference TRBV18 and TRBJ1-5, the complete variable domain is NAGVMQNPRHLVRRRGQEARLRCSPMKGHSHVYWYRQLPEEGLKFMVYLQKENIIDESGMPKERFSAEFPKEGPSILRIQQVVRGDSAAYFCASSSGDQPQHFGDGTRLSIL.

The CDR3 here is CASSLSGVPNIQYF. For the CDR3, the DNA is TGTGCCAGCAGTTTATCCGGGGTTCCAAACATTCAGTACTTC. The chain combines TRBV27 with TRBJ2-4, with a weak D call TRBD2 (5 bases). The CDR3 sequence is 14 residues long. Germline lookup yields CDR1 MNHEY and CDR2 SMNVEV (reference sequence). Trimming removed 0 bases from V and 6 bases from J, with 9 bases in between.

The chain combines TRBV2 with TRBJ1-4; unclear D gene. Trimming pared 7 bases from V and 3 bases from J, leaving 12 bases between. The germline gives CDR1 SNHLY, CDR2 FYNNEI. The CDR3 runs to 14 residues. CDR3 in amino acids: CASTPGLSNEKLFF. In DNA form, the CDR3 reads TGTGCCAGCACTCCTGGCCTTTCTAATGAAAAACTGTTTTTT.

The rearrangement uses TRBV4-1 and TRBJ1-5; 9 bases map to TRBD1. Trimming at V came to 1 base and at J to 1 base, leaving 5 bases not matched to a gene. Germline V lookup: CDR1 MGHRA, CDR2 YSYEKL. The CDR3 length is 17 residues. CDR3 amino acids: CASSQVAGTGSNQPQHF. The CDR3 region has the DNA TGCGCCAGCAGCCAAGTGGCCGGGACAGGGAGCAATCAGCCCCAGCATTTT.

The rearrangement links TRBV27 to TRBJ1-4; D is uncertain. The CDR3 runs 17 residues. The V gene's germline CDR1 is MNHEY and CDR2 SMNVEV (reference sequence). Trimming removed 8 bases from V and 0 bases from J, with 19 bases in between. The CDR3 loop reads CASAVYGEFATNEKLFF. CDR3 sequence (DNA): TGTGCCAGCGCAGTTTACGGGGAATTTGCAACTAATGAAAAACTGTTTTTT.